A selection of T cell receptor beta chains follows, all from one sample in a study of blood T cells in healthy people across ages. MiXCR, run by TCRdb on the 5' RACE reads, gives a single entry per CDR3 protein. The sample records roughly 800,000 distinct CDR3 sequences, roughly 24% being singletons. This sample also appeared in a second study, on T cells of mothers and their children.

The material sequenced was blood. The receptors come from a boy between 10 and 17 years old in good health. Each CDR3 is given with its conserved first and last residue. A D gene is named only where the DNA matches it firmly. A clone size is listed for some rows: how often the clone was seen (once, few, many), or a class if it is expanded.

clone_size | j_call | cdr3_length | v_call | d_call | cdr3_aa | cdr3_nt
. | TRBJ1-1 | 12 | TRBV6-6 | . | CASSSQVLEAFF | TGTGCCAGCAGTTCACAGGTACTTGAAGCTTTCTTT
few | TRBJ2-4 | 14 | TRBV7-9 | . | CASSVGDFKNIQYF | TGTGCCAGCAGCGTCGGGGATTTCAAAAACATTCAGTACTTC
. | TRBJ2-3 | 15 | TRBV4-1 | . | CASSQRTPSTDTQYF | TGCGCCAGCAGCCAACGGACACCCAGCACAGATACGCAGTATTTT
. | TRBJ2-1 | 16 | TRBV3-1 | TRBD1 | CASSQDQGEFYNEQFF | TGTGCCAGCAGCCAAGATCAGGGGGAATTTTACAATGAGCAGTTCTTC
. | TRBJ2-7 | 15 | TRBV4-1 | TRBD2 | CASSFTLAPSYEQYF | TGCGCCAGCAGCTTTACACTAGCGCCGTCCTACGAGCAGTACTTC
. | TRBJ1-2 | 16 | TRBV7-9 | . | CASSLGEGRGLRGYTF | TGTGCCAGCAGCTTAGGGGAGGGCAGAGGTTTGCGCGGCTACACCTTC
few | TRBJ2-3 | 15 | TRBV12-3/TRBV12-4 | . | CASSLGAPSTDTQYF | TGTGCCAGCAGTTTGGGGGCCCCGAGCACAGATACGCAGTATTTT
. | TRBJ1-1 | 12 | TRBV3-1 | . | CASSQRDIEAFF | TGTGCCAGCAGCCAAAGGGATATCGAAGCTTTCTTT
few | TRBJ2-5 | 14 | TRBV5-1 | . | CASKIDRPQETQYF | TGCGCCAGCAAAATTGACAGACCCCAAGAGACCCAGTACTTC
few | TRBJ1-1 | 11 | TRBV20-1 | . | CSAVMGTEAFF | TGCAGTGCTGTAATGGGCACTGAAGCTTTCTTT
. | TRBJ2-5 | 14 | TRBV3-1 | TRBD1 | CASSNRGISETQYF | TGTGCCAGCAGCAACAGGGGGATAAGCGAGACCCAGTACTTC
. | TRBJ2-2 | 16 | TRBV5-1 | . | CASSLDPGGRSGELFF | TGCGCCAGCAGCTTGGATCCCGGGGGGCGGAGCGGGGAGCTGTTTTTT
. | TRBJ1-4 | 15 | TRBV7-2 | . | CASSLEEGSNEKLFF | TGTGCCAGCAGCTTAGAGGAGGGGTCTAATGAAAAACTGTTTTTT
few | TRBJ1-3 | 14 | TRBV20-1 | TRBD1 | CSARDTGQGNTIYF | TGCAGTGCTAGAGATACGGGACAGGGAAACACCATATATTTT
few | TRBJ2-3 | 12 | TRBV9 | . | CASSVGADTQYF | TGTGCCAGCAGCGTAGGTGCAGATACGCAGTATTTT
. | TRBJ2-1 | 15 | TRBV15 | . | CATSKDLTVYNEQFF | TGTGCCACCAGCAAAGACTTGACAGTATACAATGAGCAGTTCTTC
. | TRBJ2-1 | 15 | TRBV28 | TRBD2 | CASRGTSGHYNEQFF | TGTGCCAGCAGGGGGACTAGCGGGCATTACAATGAGCAGTTCTTC
. | TRBJ2-1 | 17 | TRBV5-1 | TRBD2 | CASSDRLAGASYNEQFF | TGCGCCAGCAGCGACCGACTAGCGGGGGCCTCTTACAATGAGCAGTTCTTC
. | TRBJ1-2 | 15 | TRBV20-1 | . | CSARDSGAGNYGYTF | TGCAGTGCTAGAGATTCCGGGGCGGGTAACTATGGCTACACCTTC
. | TRBJ2-1 | 20 | TRBV12-3/TRBV12-4 | TRBD2 | CASSFYNGLAGVASYNEQFF | TGTGCCAGCAGTTTTTATAATGGACTAGCGGGAGTAGCTTCCTACAATGAGCAGTTCTTC
few | TRBJ2-3 | 15 | TRBV7-3 | . | CASSLGGGGADTQYF | TGTGCCAGCAGCTTAGGGGGCGGGGGAGCAGATACGCAGTATTTT
few | TRBJ1-1 | 12 | TRBV12-3/TRBV12-4 | . | CASSPGGLEAFF | TGTGCCAGCAGTCCGGGCGGACTAGAAGCTTTCTTT
. | TRBJ2-1 | 15 | TRBV3-1 | TRBD1 | CASSHVGQGVYEQFF | TGTGCCAGCAGCCATGTGGGACAGGGGGTATATGAGCAGTTCTTC
. | TRBJ2-7 | 13 | TRBV11-2 | . | CASSRGPSHEQCF | TGTGCCAGCAGCCGGGGGCCGTCCCACGAGCAGTGCTTC
. | TRBJ2-7 | 15 | TRBV4-1 | . | CASSQGPAGTYEQYF | TGCGCCAGCAGCCAAGGCCCGGCGGGAACCTACGAGCAGTACTTC
. | TRBJ1-1 | 13 | TRBV29-1 | . | CSVGYGGNTEAFF | TGCAGCGTTGGTTACGGGGGGAACACTGAAGCTTTCTTT
. | TRBJ2-1 | 14 | TRBV19 | . | CASSAGAGENEQFF | TGTGCCAGTAGCGCGGGGGCAGGGGAAAATGAGCAGTTCTTC
. | TRBJ2-1 | 16 | TRBV7-9 | TRBD2 | CASSLGTGGLNNEQFF | TGTGCCAGCAGCTTGGGGACGGGGGGATTAAACAATGAGCAGTTCTTC